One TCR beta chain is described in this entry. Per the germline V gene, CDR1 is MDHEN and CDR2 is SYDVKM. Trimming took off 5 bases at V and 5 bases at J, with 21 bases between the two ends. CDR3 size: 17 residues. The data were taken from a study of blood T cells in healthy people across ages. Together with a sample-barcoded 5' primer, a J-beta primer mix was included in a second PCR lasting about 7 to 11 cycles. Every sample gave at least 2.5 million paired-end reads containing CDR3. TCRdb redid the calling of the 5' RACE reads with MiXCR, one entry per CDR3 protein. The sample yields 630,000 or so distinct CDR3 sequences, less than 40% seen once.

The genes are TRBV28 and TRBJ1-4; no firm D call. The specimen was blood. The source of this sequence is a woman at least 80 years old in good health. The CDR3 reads CASSPNNRRTLNEKLFF. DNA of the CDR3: TGTGCCAGCAGTCCAAACAACCGGAGGACCTTAAATGAAAAACTGTTTTTT.